The rows below give T cell receptor beta chains drawn from one sample of a study of cytomegalovirus exposure and HLA in healthy donors. Method: immunoSEQ multiplex PCR; TCRdb's copy keeps in-frame clones and lacks some. The sample has over 150,000 clones, 60% to 80% seen once. The sequenced sample consisted of PBMCs. The receptors were sampled from a woman aged 45 to 65 in good health and CMV-seropositive. Both conserved end residues are part of each CDR3. D genes are given only for firm matches. Some rows mark clone size as missing; the rest say once, few, many or name a class of expanded clone.

j_call | v_call | d_call | clone_size | cdr3_aa | cdr3_nt
TRBJ2-7 | TRBV7-9 | . | . | CASSLNVPNYEQYF | TGTGCCAGCAGCTTGAACGTACCTAACTACGAGCAGTACTTC
TRBJ1-6 | TRBV6-5 | . | . | CASSYAGGGDNSPLHF | TGTGCCAGCAGTTACGCTGGGGGAGGAGATAATTCACCCCTCCACTTT
TRBJ2-7 | TRBV6-4 | . | . | CASSASGGITYEQYF | TGTGCCAGCAGTGCGTCGGGCGGGATCACTTACGAGCAGTACTTC
TRBJ1-2 | TRBV7-9 | TRBD1 | . | CASSSQGDNYGYTF | TGTGCCAGCAGCTCGCAGGGGGACAACTATGGCTACACCTTC
TRBJ1-1 | TRBV25-1 | . | . | CASRLAGATDTEAFF | TGTGCCAGCCGGTTGGCAGGGGCAACTGATACTGAAGCTTTCTTT
TRBJ2-2 | TRBV18 | TRBD1 | . | CASSLDRVGGELFF | TGTGCCAGCTCCCTGGACAGGGTTGGCGGGGAGCTGTTTTTT
TRBJ2-5 | TRBV7-6 | TRBD2 | . | CASSSSGGRETQYF | TGTGCCAGCAGCTCTAGCGGGGGACGAGAGACCCAGTACTTC
TRBJ2-7 | TRBV2 | . | . | CASGSPEQYF | TGTGCCAGCGGTAGCCCCGAGCAGTACTTC
TRBJ1-2 | TRBV5-4 | . | . | CASSLALGDTYGYTF | TGTGCCAGCAGCTTGGCCCTCGGGGACACCTATGGCTACACCTTC
TRBJ1-1 | TRBV25-1 | . | . | CASSELGQGTEAFF | TGTGCCAGCAGTGAACTCGGGCAGGGGACTGAAGCTTTCTTT
TRBJ1-1 | TRBV29-1 | . | . | CSVGQAVNTEAFF | TGCAGCGTTGGACAGGCCGTGAACACTGAAGCTTTCTTT
TRBJ1-1 | TRBV2 | . | . | CASSDIRGNTEAFF | TGTGCCAGCAGTGATATAAGGGGAAACACTGAAGCTTTCTTT
TRBJ2-1 | TRBV6-4 | TRBD2 | . | CASSWSSGDYNEQFF | TGTGCCAGCAGCTGGTCTAGCGGGGATTACAATGAGCAGTTCTTC
TRBJ2-7 | TRBV11-2 | TRBD1 | . | CASSLAGTGNYEQYF | TGTGCCAGCAGCTTAGCAGGGACAGGGAACTACGAGCAGTACTTC
TRBJ2-5 | TRBV5-6 | TRBD2 | . | CASSLWASGGAETQYF | TGTGCCAGCAGCTTGTGGGCTAGCGGGGGGGCGGAGACCCAGTACTTC
TRBJ1-5 | TRBV5-6 | . | . | CASSFSRGVHQPQHF | TGTGCCAGCAGCTTCTCCCGGGGGGTACATCAGCCCCAGCATTTT
TRBJ2-3 | TRBV14 | TRBD2 | . | CASSQERLAGGDTQYF | TGTGCCAGCAGCCAAGAACGACTAGCGGGGGGAGATACGCAGTATTTT
TRBJ2-7 | TRBV5-6 | . | . | CASSIGLSYEQYF | TGTGCCAGCAGCATTGGCCTCTCCTACGAGCAGTACTTC
TRBJ1-3 | TRBV7-9 | . | . | CASSSDRSSGNTIYF | TGTGCCAGCAGCTCAGACAGGTCCTCTGGAAACACCATATATTTT
TRBJ1-2 | TRBV6-5 | . | . | CASGPSTVYGYTF | TGTGCCAGCGGGCCCTCGACAGTCTATGGCTACACCTTC
TRBJ1-5 | TRBV23-1 | TRBD1 | . | CASSLKQGEGGNQPQHF | TGCGCCAGCAGTCTCAAACAGGGGGAAGGCGGCAATCAGCCCCAGCATTTT
TRBJ2-3 | TRBV6-4 | TRBD2 | . | CASSDRTWGAGVGDTQYF | TGTGCCAGCAGTGACCGAACGTGGGGAGCGGGGGTAGGGGATACGCAGTATTTT
TRBJ1-1 | TRBV5-6 | . | . | CASSVFRGEAFF | TGTGCCAGCAGCGTCTTTAGGGGGGAAGCTTTCTTT
TRBJ2-1 | TRBV9 | TRBD2 | once | CASSVVSGGGRNEQFF | TGTGCCAGCAGCGTAGTATCCGGGGGAGGGAGAAATGAGCAGTTCTTC
TRBJ2-5 | TRBV29-1 | . | . | CSAMKGPYQETQYF | TGCAGCGCCATGAAGGGGCCCTACCAAGAGACCCAGTACTTC
TRBJ1-5 | TRBV10-1 | . | . | CASSESRGGVPNQPQHF | TGCGCCAGCAGTGAGTCTCGGGGCGGGGTCCCGAATCAGCCCCAGCATTTT
TRBJ2-3 | TRBV7-9 | TRBD2 | . | CASSLTGGRGTDTQYF | TGTGCCAGCAGCTTAACTGGTGGGAGGGGCACAGATACGCAGTATTTT
TRBJ2-3 | TRBV5-1 | . | . | CASSLSFGDTQYF | TGCGCCAGCAGCTTGAGTTTCGGGGATACGCAGTATTTT
TRBJ2-3 | TRBV7-3 | . | . | CASRGAAFTDTQYF | TGTGCCAGTCGGGGGGCCGCCTTCACAGATACGCAGTATTTT
TRBJ2-3 | TRBV27 | . | . | CASIRTGTDTQYF | TGTGCCAGCATCAGGACAGGCACAGATACGCAGTATTTT
TRBJ1-1 | TRBV19 | TRBD1 | . | CASSTLQGAYTEAFF | TGTGCCAGTAGTACGTTACAGGGGGCTTATACTGAAGCTTTCTTT